One and the same sample provided the 20 T cell receptor beta chains below, sequenced in a study of blood T cell repertoires in COVID-19. Produced via immunoSEQ multiplex PCR; TCRdb's table is partial and in-frame only. The data hold fewer than 250,000 clones, with 75% to 90% observed a single time. Sequenced sample: peripheral blood. The origin of the receptors is a man aged 35 to 55 with acute or convalescent COVID-19.

The chain couples TRBV28 to TRBJ2-1; TRBD1 matches at 7 bases. CDR3 size: 15 residues. The V segment lost 6 bases and the J segment 0 bases; nucleotides outside the gene matches: 5. Per germline, CDR1 MDHEN and CDR2 SYDVKM. In nucleotides, the CDR3 is TGTGCCAGCAGCTCCGGGACAGCCTCCTACAATGAGCAGTTCTTC. Translated: CASSSGTASYNEQFF.

The chain is built from TRBV3-1 (or the pseudogene TRBV3-2) and TRBJ1-5; tentative D call: TRBD1 (5 bases). Between the trimmed V and J ends, which lost 4 bases and 7 bases, there was a span of 11 bases. The germline CDR1 and CDR2 sequences are LGHDT and YNNKEL (reference sequence). The CDR3 consists of 13 residues. In nucleotides, the CDR3 is TGTGCCAGCAGCCGGGGGGTCGAACAGCCCCAGCATTTT. It encodes CASSRGVEQPQHF.

The rearrangement links TRBV11-3 to TRBJ2-5; 15 bases are a match to TRBD2. CDR1 and CDR2 (germline): SGHNT, YENEEA. The junction had 8 bases not matched to a gene; V was cut back by 4 bases and J by 2 bases. This CDR3 is 18 amino acids long. DNA of the CDR3: TGTGCCAGCAGCTCCGGACTAGCGGGAGGGCCAGGGCAAGAGACCCAGTACTTC. Its protein product is CASSSGLAGGPGQETQYF.

The rearrangement joins TRBV7-2 to TRBJ2-7, with TRBD2 as a possible D gene (5 bases). Germline loops: CDR1 SGHTA, CDR2 FQGNSA. Trimming took off 2 bases at V and 0 bases at J, with 14 bases between the two ends. CDR3 length: 16 residues. This CDR3 is CASSLNSATSSYEQYF. CDR3 nucleotides: TGTGCCAGCAGCTTAAATAGCGCTACAAGCTCCTACGAGCAGTACTTC.

V and J are TRBV3-1 (or the pseudogene TRBV3-2) and TRBJ1-2; 7 nucleotides align to TRBD1. CDR1 is LGHDT and CDR2 is YNNKEL in the germline V gene (reference sequence). The CDR3 is made up of 15 amino acids. V lost 1 base, J lost 4 bases, and 6 bases stayed unmatched. CDR3 region: CASSQARDSLYGYTF. CDR3 nucleotide sequence: TGTGCCAGCAGCCAAGCCCGGGACAGCCTCTATGGCTACACCTTC.

V usage is TRBV5-6 and J usage is TRBJ1-1; TRBD1 agrees at 8 bases. In germline, CDR1 is SGHDT, CDR2 YYEEEE. V was clipped by 4 bases and J by 6 bases; unmatched bases: 5. The CDR3 runs to 13 residues. As DNA, the CDR3 is TGTGCCAGCAGCCTAAGACAGGGGCCTGAAGCTTTCTTT. Amino acids: CASSLRQGPEAFF.

The chain employs TRBV19 and TRBJ2-3; TRBD2 might be the D (6 bases). The length of the CDR3 is 14 residues. Per the germline V gene, CDR1 is LNHDA and CDR2 is SQIVND (reference sequence). The V end lost 2 bases, the J end lost 6 bases, and 12 bases lay between the germline ends. Written as DNA, the CDR3 is TGTGCCAGTAGTATATGGGACTTGGCGGATACGCAGTATTTT. It specifies CASSIWDLADTQYF.

This sequence joins TRBV29-1 and TRBJ2-7, with 7 bases identical to TRBD1. The CDR3 length is 13 residues. V trimming: 4 bases; J trimming: 3 bases; junction bases outside the gene matches: 6. Germline V gene lookup returns CDR1 SQVTM and CDR2 ANQGSEA. The CDR3 nucleotides read TGCAGCGTTGGAGGGACAGCCAACTACGAGCAGTACTTC. It codes for CSVGGTANYEQYF.

This chain connects TRBV4-1 to TRBJ1-4, with D hard to call. The CDR3 loop spans 17 amino acids. Germline loops: CDR1 MGHRA, CDR2 YSYEKL. The V gene lost 1 base and the J gene lost 5 bases, with 17 bases spanning the gap. The CDR3 DNA sequence: TGCGCCAGCAGCCAAGCGTTAGGCGGCGCCGGAAATGAAAAACTGTTTTTT. Protein sequence: CASSQALGGAGNEKLFF.

This sequence joins TRBV6-6 and TRBJ2-1; 9 bases map to TRBD1. V was pared by 5 bases and J by 6 bases, with 5 bases of the junction left unmatched. The CDR3 contains 14 residues. Germline V gene data show CDR1 as MNHNY and CDR2 as SVGAGI (reference sequence). CDR3: CASSTLDRGNEQFF. Here the CDR3 DNA reads TGTGCCAGCAGTACCTTGGACAGGGGCAATGAGCAGTTCTTC.

V and J are TRBV30 and TRBJ2-7; D unresolved. Trimming shortened V by 3 bases and J by 3 bases, and 6 bases separated the two germline ends. This CDR3 is built from 11 residues. Germline CDR1 is GTSNPN and CDR2 is SVGIG (reference sequence). The CDR3 DNA reads TGTGCCTGGAGCGGGTTCTACGAGCAGTACTTC. Amino acids: CAWSGFYEQYF.

The rearrangement uses TRBV19 and TRBJ2-7; the D is unclear. Germline V CDR1 and CDR2: LNHDA, SQIVND (reference sequence). The CDR3 has 14 amino acids. V lost 0 bases to trimming and J lost 3 bases, with 9 bases between them. CDR3 DNA sequence: TGTGCCAGTAGTATAGATGGCAAACACTACGAGCAGTACTTC. As protein: CASSIDGKHYEQYF.

In DNA form, the CDR3 reads TGTGCCACCAGCAGACAGGGAAATGAGCAGTTCTTC. This codes for CATSRQGNEQFF. This chain links TRBV15 with TRBJ2-1; the D gene is possibly TRBD1 (5 bases). Germline values: CDR1 LNHNV, CDR2 YYDKDF (reference sequence). The CDR3 loop spans 12 amino acids. The V end was cut by 2 bases, the J end by 7 bases, with 6 bases between.

This chain connects TRBV29-1 to TRBJ1-1, with D possibly matching TRBD1 (6 bases). Trimming took 1 base from V and 8 from J, leaving 11 bases between them. The CDR3 contains 12 residues. The germline gives CDR1 SQVTM, CDR2 ANQGSEA. In DNA, the CDR3 is TGCAGCGTTGAAGGAACAGGGCGCGAAGCTTTCTTT. It yields the protein CSVEGTGREAFF.

This clone was recorded a few times. V usage is TRBV29-1 and J usage is TRBJ1-2, with a possible D match to TRBD1 (5 bases). Germline CDR1 and CDR2: SQVTM and ANQGSEA. V lost 2 bases and J lost 0, with 16 bases in between. The CDR3 contains 16 residues. The CDR3: CSVENYGGAANYGYTF. The CDR3 DNA is TGCAGCGTTGAAAACTACGGCGGGGCGGCTAACTATGGCTACACCTTC.

The V and J genes are TRBV6-5 and TRBJ2-2; 8 bases map to TRBD2. CDR1 MNHEY and CDR2 SVGAGI come from the germline V gene. Unmatched junction bases numbered 4, after V lost 7 bases and J lost 0 bases. This CDR3 spans 15 amino acids. CDR3 sequence (DNA): TGTGCCAGCACCGGTAGCGGGGCGAACACCGGGGAGCTGTTTTTT. Translated, it gives CASTGSGANTGELFF.

This rearrangement joins TRBV4-3 to TRBJ2-2; perhaps TRBD1 as D (5 bases). The V gene lost 3 bases and the J gene lost 0 bases, with 17 bases spanning the gap. The germline V gene has CDR1 LGHNA and CDR2 YSLEER. This CDR3 contains 18 residues. The CDR3 here is CASSHDSFPGTNTGELFF. The CDR3 nucleotides are TGCGCCAGCAGCCACGACAGCTTTCCAGGGACGAACACCGGGGAGCTGTTTTTT.

In this sample, this clone turned up once. The chain uses TRBV7-3 and TRBJ2-7, with D possibly being TRBD1 (6 bases). From germline, CDR1 is SGHTA and CDR2 FQGTGA. This CDR3 is built from 13 residues. V lost 5 bases to trimming and J lost 4 bases, with 12 bases between them. The CDR3 reads CASSTLTGYEQYF. DNA of the CDR3: TGTGCCAGCAGCACCCTGACAGGTTACGAGCAGTACTTC.

This rearrangement joins TRBV4-3 to TRBJ2-3; TRBD2 matches 15 bases. J gave up 2 bases and V 1 base, and 4 bases lay outside the gene matches. Per germline, CDR1 LGHNA and CDR2 YSLEER. This CDR3 contains 18 residues. CDR3 protein: CASSQGTSGRAPTDTQYF. CDR3 coding DNA: TGCGCCAGCAGCCAAGGGACTAGCGGGAGGGCCCCCACAGATACGCAGTATTTT.

This clone occurred a few times. The rearrangement uses TRBV19 and TRBJ2-2; possibly TRBD1 for D (6 bases). The germline CDR1 and CDR2 sequences are LNHDA and SQIVND (reference sequence). The V and J ends lost 6 bases and 5 bases respectively, with 16 bases between them. The CDR3 has 15 amino acids. DNA of the CDR3: TGTGCCAGTAGGTTGGTGGCAGGGGAAACCGGGGAGCTGTTTTTT. This translates into CASRLVAGETGELFF.